These 27 T cell receptor beta chains share one sample of origin, sequenced in a study of identical twins. TCRdb redid the calling of the 5' RACE reads with MiXCR, one entry per CDR3 protein. Of under 800,000 distinct CDR3 sequences listed, 21% are singletons. The same data also contributed to another study, on T cells expressing NK-cell markers.

The sample consisted of PBMCs. All receptors come from a woman younger than 30 in good health.

The rearrangement links TRBV20-1 to TRBJ2-1, with 9 bases identical to TRBD2. The CDR3 totals 13 residues. Unmatched junction bases numbered 9, after V lost 8 bases and J lost 7 bases. Germline CDR1 reads DFQATT; CDR2 reads SNEGSKA (reference sequence). Here the CDR3 DNA reads TGCAGTACATGGGCGGGGGGGCGAAATGAGCAGTTCTTC. Amino acid sequence: CSTWAGGRNEQFF.

This clonotype was observed a handful of times. The chain combines TRBV20-1 with TRBJ1-1; weak D call: TRBD1 (6 bases). Between the trimmed V and J ends, which lost 3 bases and 10 bases, there was a span of 12 bases. The germline V gene has CDR1 DFQATT and CDR2 SNEGSKA (reference sequence). The length of the CDR3 is 11 residues. DNA of the CDR3: TGCAGTGCTAGCTGGGGGCGTGTAGCTTTCTTT. Amino acids: CSASWGRVAFF.

This clonotype was seen a handful of times. The genes are TRBV12-3 or TRBV12-4 and TRBJ2-4; D is possibly TRBD1 (5 bases). The length of the CDR3 is 13 residues. V shed 6 bases and J shed 9 bases, with 15 bases lying between them. The CDR3: CASSSDSSFIQYF. The CDR3 nucleotides read TGTGCCAGCAGCTCAGACAGTAGTTTCATTCAGTACTTC.

The genes are TRBV5-1 and TRBJ1-6; D gene unclear. The V and J ends lost 4 bases and 0 bases respectively, with 14 bases between them. This CDR3 is 17 amino acids long. In germline, CDR1 is SGHRS, CDR2 YFSETQ. The CDR3 here is CASSAGTLSSYNSPLHF. CDR3 bases: TGCGCCAGCAGCGCGGGCACATTGAGCTCCTATAATTCACCCCTCCACTTT.

This clonotype was counted only a few times. The rearrangement links TRBV11-2 to TRBJ2-7; 8 nucleotides line up with TRBD2. The CDR3 totals 15 residues. V lost 6 bases and J lost 4; bases outside the gene matches: 11. Germline CDR1 SGHAT, CDR2 FQNNGV. The CDR3 region has the DNA TGTGCCAGCAGTCTAGGGTATAGCGGGAAGTACGAGCAGTACTTC. Its protein product is CASSLGYSGKYEQYF.

V gene TRBV5-1 combines with J gene TRBJ2-1; D unclear. Germline V lookup: CDR1 SGHRS, CDR2 YFSETQ. Trimming left V 0 bases short and J 0 bases short, with 10 bases between. This CDR3 region has 16 residues. The CDR3 sequence is CASSLDILGSYNEQFF. The CDR3 DNA reads as TGCGCCAGCAGCTTGGACATCTTAGGCTCCTACAATGAGCAGTTCTTC.

This clonotype was seen repeatedly, ten times or more. The chain links TRBV24-1 to TRBJ2-1, with 9 bases lining up with TRBD2. This CDR3 has 14 amino acids. The trim removed 9 bases at V and 7 bases at J, leaving 9 bases unmatched. In germline, CDR1 is KGHDR, CDR2 SFDVKD. The CDR3 coding sequence is TGTGCCACCTGCAAGACTAGCGGCGTTAATGAGCAGTTCTTC. This gives the protein CATCKTSGVNEQFF.

This clonotype was counted a few times. V gene TRBV7-2 combines with J gene TRBJ2-7, with 10 bases matching TRBD2. Trimming at V came to 0 bases and at J to 1 base, leaving 3 bases not matched to a gene. The CDR3 contains 16 residues. Germline V gene data show CDR1 as SGHTA and CDR2 as FQGNSA. The CDR3 DNA follows: TGTGCCAGCAGCTTAGCCGGGACTAGCGCATCCTACGAGCAGTACTTC. Amino acid sequence: CASSLAGTSASYEQYF.

The chain has TRBV7-9 and TRBJ2-7, with 12 bases aligning to TRBD1. V gave up 5 bases and J gave up 3 bases; unmatched junction bases: 5. This CDR3 has 15 residues. Germline CDR1 SEHNR, CDR2 FQNEAQ (reference sequence). The CDR3 protein is CASSPGQGANYEQYF. The CDR3 bases are TGTGCCAGCAGCCCGGGACAGGGGGCGAACTACGAGCAGTACTTC.

The genes are TRBV27 and TRBJ2-5, with 7 bases matching TRBD1. CDR3 length: 15 residues. V lost 3 bases, J lost 4 bases, and 8 bases stayed unmatched. Germline V gene data show CDR1 as MNHEY and CDR2 as SMNVEV (reference sequence). CDR3 loop: CASSFAPGGRETQYF. The CDR3 nucleotides read TGTGCCAGCAGTTTCGCCCCAGGGGGACGAGAGACCCAGTACTTC.

V gene TRBV9 combines with J gene TRBJ2-7; possibly TRBD2 for D (6 bases). The germline gives CDR1 SGDLS, CDR2 YYNGEE. CDR3 length: 15 amino acids. V was shortened by 3 bases and J by 2 bases, with 15 bases between the two germline ends. DNA of the CDR3: TGTGCCAGCAGCGCCGACGACCGGGGGACCTACGAGCAGTACTTC. Translating it yields CASSADDRGTYEQYF. The complete variable domain, with remaining parts taken from reference TRBV9 and TRBJ2-7, reads DSGVTQTPKHLITATGQRVTLRCSPRSGDLSVYWYQQSLDQGLQFLIQYYNGEERAKGNILERFSAQQFPDLHSELNLSSLELGDSALYFCASSADDRGTYEQYFGPGTRLTVT.

In this sample, this clonotype turned up many times. The chain combines TRBV5-5 with TRBJ2-7; D not resolved. V was clipped by 0 bases and J by 2 bases, with 21 bases between them. The CDR3 covers 18 residues. Germline CDR1 and CDR2: SGHKS and YYEKEE (reference sequence). CDR3 sequence reads: CASSLGPNVGITTYEQYF. The CDR3 DNA reads as TGTGCCAGCAGCTTGGGGCCGAACGTTGGTATAACCACCTACGAGCAGTACTTC.

This clonotype was observed at least ten times. The chain combines TRBV19 with TRBJ1-1; 7 bases map to TRBD1. Germline assignment: CDR1 LNHDA and CDR2 SQIVND (reference sequence). V lost 8 bases to trimming and J lost 1 base; unmatched junction nucleotides: 13. The CDR3 spans 16 residues. The CDR3 sequence: CASQPRQGGRNTEAFF. CDR3 sequence (DNA): TGTGCCAGTCAACCCCGACAGGGAGGAAGGAACACTGAAGCTTTCTTT.

This clonotype was detected only a few times. The chain is built from TRBV27 and TRBJ2-7; 9 positions agree with TRBD1. Germline CDR1 is MNHEY and CDR2 is SMNVEV (reference sequence). V shed 6 bases and J 2 bases; nucleotides not matched to a gene: 8. The CDR3 is 15 amino acids. The chain's CDR3 is CASSTTGQGPYEQYF. In DNA form, the CDR3 reads TGTGCCAGCAGCACTACGGGACAGGGACCCTACGAGCAGTACTTC.

The sample holds a few counts of this clonotype. The J gene is TRBJ2-7, the V gene TRBV5-1; perhaps D is TRBD1 or TRBD2 (5 bases each). Between the trimmed V and J ends, which lost 0 bases and 5 bases, there was a span of 15 bases. The CDR3 totals 15 residues. CDR1 and CDR2 (germline): SGHRS, YFSETQ. As DNA, the CDR3 is TGCGCCAGCAGCTTGGGGGGCCGCGGGCTGGACGAGCAGTACTTC. Encoded protein: CASSLGGRGLDEQYF.

About this clonotype: The junction departs from the called germline gene at one end, perhaps through a read error. This rearrangement joins TRBV12-3 or TRBV12-4 to TRBJ2-2, with unresolved D. This CDR3 has 11 residues. DNA of the CDR3: TGTGCCAGCGGTTTGAGCGGGGAGCTGTTTTTT. Its translation: CASGLSGELFF.

This clonotype was detected only a few times. V gene TRBV6-1 combines with J gene TRBJ2-5; 12 nucleotides align to TRBD2. Germline V lookup: CDR1 MNHNS, CDR2 SASEGT. J lost 5 bases, V lost 10 bases, and 11 bases had no gene match. CDR3 length: 15 residues. For the CDR3, the DNA is TGTGCCAACCTACTAGCGGGAGGTCGGAGGGAGACCCAGTACTTC. This encodes CANLLAGGRRETQYF.

This clonotype was seen ten or more times. The rearrangement links TRBV5-5 to TRBJ2-7; 7 bases map to TRBD2. Germline-derived CDR1 and CDR2 are SGHKS and YYEKEE (reference sequence). J gave up 2 bases and V 4 bases, and 6 bases lay outside the gene matches. This CDR3 has 14 amino acids. CDR3 sequence: CASSNRDYTYEQYF. CDR3 coding DNA: TGTGCCAGCAGCAACCGGGACTACACCTACGAGCAGTACTTC.

This clonotype has more than one count but fewer than ten. The CDR3 here is CASSFAGAGYTF. The CDR3, as DNA: TGTGCCAGCAGTTTCGCAGGGGCTGGCTACACCTTC. V and J are TRBV12-3 or TRBV12-4 and TRBJ1-2, with a tentative D call TRBD1 (6 bases). The CDR3 runs to 12 residues. The V end lost 3 bases, the J end lost 7 bases, and 9 bases lay between the germline ends.

In its sample, this clonotype was seen a few times. V and J are TRBV10-3 and TRBJ2-3; 11 bases fit TRBD2. The CDR3 sequence is 15 residues long. Germline V CDR1 and CDR2: ENHRY, SYGVKD. The V and J ends lost 3 bases and 4 bases, in that order; junction bases with no gene match: 3. For the CDR3, the DNA is TGTGCCATCAGTGAACTAGCGGGAGTGTCAGATACGCAGTATTTT. Protein product: CAISELAGVSDTQYF.

This clonotype was seen a handful of times. This chain joins TRBV11-3 and TRBJ2-1; D may correspond to TRBD1 or TRBD2 (5 bases each). Trimming took off 4 bases at V and 5 bases at J, with 18 bases between the two ends. This CDR3 comprises 16 residues. CDR1 and CDR2 from the germline V gene are SGHNT and YENEEA. The CDR3 DNA sequence: TGTGCCAGCAGCTCACTAGAGGGGTACGCTGACAATGAGCAGTTCTTC. It specifies CASSSLEGYADNEQFF.

The gene calls are TRBV6-5 and TRBJ1-5; D ambiguous. Germline V lookup: CDR1 MNHEY, CDR2 SVGAGI. Trimming left V 2 bases short and J 3 bases short, with 11 bases between. This CDR3 is 15 amino acids long. For the CDR3, the DNA is TGTGCCAGCAGTTACCGAGTCGACCACAATCAGCCCCAGCATTTT. This gives the protein CASSYRVDHNQPQHF.

The chain is built from TRBV15 and TRBJ1-5, with unresolved D. Trimming left V 4 bases short and J 5 bases short, with 9 bases between. Germline CDR1 reads LNHNV; CDR2 reads YYDKDF (reference sequence). CDR3 length: 13 residues. The CDR3 protein is CATSTMLDQPQHF. In nucleotides, the CDR3 is TGTGCCACCAGCACCATGTTAGATCAGCCCCAGCATTTT. Filled out from reference TRBV15 and TRBJ1-5, the complete variable domain reads DAMVIQNPRYQVTQFGKPVTLSCSQTLNHNVMYWYQQKSSQAPKLLFHYYDKDFNNEADTPDNFQSRRPNTSFCFLDIRSPGLGDTAMYLCATSTMLDQPQHFGDGTRLSIL.

This clonotype was seen a handful of times. The V and J genes are TRBV27 and TRBJ2-5; unclear D gene. V gave up 5 bases and J gave up 4 bases, with 8 bases separating them. Per the germline V gene, CDR1 is MNHEY and CDR2 is SMNVEV (reference sequence). This CDR3 region has 12 residues. CDR3: CASSPWGETQYF. The CDR3 DNA reads TGTGCCAGCAGTCCCTGGGGAGAGACCCAGTACTTC.

CDR3 sequence reads: CASSPNALGWDNEQFF. For the CDR3, the DNA is TGTGCCAGCTCACCAAATGCTCTGGGTTGGGACAATGAGCAGTTCTTC. This chain joins TRBV18 and TRBJ2-1; D ambiguous. Germline V gene sequence: CDR1 KGHSH, CDR2 LQKENI. With 2 bases removed from V and 5 bases from J, the gap between germline ends came to 16 bases. The CDR3 totals 16 residues.

This CDR3 reads CSARERVDRNQPQHF. CDR3 in DNA: TGCAGTGCTAGGGAACGGGTAGATCGCAATCAGCCCCAGCATTTT. The chain recombines TRBV20-1 with TRBJ1-5; D ambiguous. CDR3 size: 15 residues. Germline lookup yields CDR1 DFQATT and CDR2 SNEGSKA (reference sequence). Trimming cost V 3 bases and J 2 bases, with 14 bases left between them.

CDR3 residues: CASSLAGTEQETQYF. DNA of the CDR3: TGCGCCAGCAGCTTGGCCGGGACGGAGCAAGAGACCCAGTACTTC. The V call is TRBV5-1, the J call TRBJ2-5; D is possibly TRBD1 or TRBD2 (5 bases each). Looked up from germline, CDR1 is SGHRS and CDR2 is YFSETQ. V was cut by 0 bases and J by 2 bases, with 11 bases left in between. This CDR3 has 15 residues.